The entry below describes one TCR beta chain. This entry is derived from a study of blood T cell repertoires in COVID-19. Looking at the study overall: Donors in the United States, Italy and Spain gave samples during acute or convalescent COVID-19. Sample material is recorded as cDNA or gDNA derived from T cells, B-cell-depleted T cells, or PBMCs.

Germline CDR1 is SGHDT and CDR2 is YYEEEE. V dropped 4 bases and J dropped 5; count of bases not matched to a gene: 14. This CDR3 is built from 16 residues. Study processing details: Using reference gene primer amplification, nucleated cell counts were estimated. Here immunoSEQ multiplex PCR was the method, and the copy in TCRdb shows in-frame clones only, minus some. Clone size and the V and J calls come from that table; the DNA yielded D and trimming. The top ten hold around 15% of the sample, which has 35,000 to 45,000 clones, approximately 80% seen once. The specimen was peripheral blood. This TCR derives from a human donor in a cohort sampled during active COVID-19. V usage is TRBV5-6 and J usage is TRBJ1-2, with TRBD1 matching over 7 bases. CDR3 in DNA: TGTGCCAGCAGCCGGGGACAGACAGGGCTTCGGTATGGCTACACCTTC. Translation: CASSRGQTGLRYGYTF.